The subject of this entry is one TCR beta chain. In the source study's methods: Nucleated cell number was recorded as an estimate derived from reference gene primer amplification. TCRdb's table, derived via immunoSEQ multiplex PCR, lists solely in-frame clones and lacks some. V, J and clone size derive from that table, while D and trimming were established from the DNA sequence. Of 200,000 to 300,000 clones listed, nearly 85% are singletons. This sample stems from a study of blood T cell repertoires in COVID-19. Overall study: The samples span acute and convalescent COVID-19 from the United States, Italy and Spain. In each case, the material was cDNA or gDNA derived from T cells, B-cell-depleted T cells, or PBMCs.

The clonotype was recovered from a human donor in a cohort sampled during active COVID-19. Specimen: peripheral blood.

CDR3 DNA: TGCGCCAGCAGCTTGGGACAGAGCTATGGCTACACCTTC. It translates to CASSLGQSYGYTF. V usage is TRBV5-1 and J usage is TRBJ1-2; D may be TRBD1 (5 bases). Germline CDR1 and CDR2: SGHRS and YFSETQ. CDR3 length: 13 residues. Trimming took 0 bases from V and 4 from J, leaving 7 bases between them.